This is a list of T cell receptor beta chains from one sample in a study of technical replicates of blood from a handful of donors. The repertoire was sequenced with immunoSEQ multiplex PCR; TCRdb's copy has only in-frame clones and lacks some. The table lists tens of thousands of clones, 92% of them singletons. Sequenced input: T cells isolated from PBMCs. These receptor sequences come from a human donor in good health. CDR3s include the opening cysteine and the closing phenylalanine or tryptophan. Each record gives: V gene, D gene, clone size, J gene, CDR3 protein, CDR3 DNA. D genes are given only for firm matches. A clone size is listed for some rows: how often the clone was seen (once, few, many), or a class if it is expanded.

v_gene: TRBV4-2; d_gene: TRBD1; abundance: few; j_gene: TRBJ1-1; CDR3aa: CASSQEETGVTEAFF; CDR3nt: TGTGCCAGCAGCCAAGAAGAGACAGGGGTCACTGAAGCTTTCTTT
v_gene: TRBV9; d_gene: .; abundance: .; j_gene: TRBJ2-7; CDR3aa: CASSVDWAYEQYF; CDR3nt: TGTGCCAGCAGCGTTGACTGGGCCTACGAGCAGTACTTC
v_gene: TRBV9; d_gene: TRBD1; abundance: .; j_gene: TRBJ2-7; CDR3aa: CASSVGGTGQREQYF; CDR3nt: TGTGCCAGCAGCGTAGGGGGGACAGGCCAAAGGGAGCAGTACTTC
v_gene: TRBV5-4; d_gene: .; abundance: .; j_gene: TRBJ2-3; CDR3aa: CASSRGRGLSTDTQYF; CDR3nt: TGTGCCAGCAGCCGGGGAAGGGGGTTGAGCACAGATACGCAGTATTTT
v_gene: TRBV7-6; d_gene: .; abundance: .; j_gene: TRBJ1-3; CDR3aa: CASSLDGRLSGNTIYF; CDR3nt: TGTGCCAGCAGCTTAGATGGCCGACTCTCTGGAAACACCATATATTTT
v_gene: TRBV4-1; d_gene: TRBD1; abundance: .; j_gene: TRBJ1-2; CDR3aa: CASSPVRDREGYTF; CDR3nt: TGCGCCAGCAGCCCAGTTCGGGACAGGGAGGGCTACACCTTC
v_gene: TRBV4-1; d_gene: TRBD2; abundance: .; j_gene: TRBJ2-1; CDR3aa: CASSQDNRLAGTYNEQFF; CDR3nt: TGCGCCAGCAGCCAAGATAACCGACTAGCGGGGACCTACAATGAGCAGTTCTTC
v_gene: TRBV27; d_gene: .; abundance: once; j_gene: TRBJ1-5; CDR3aa: CASSFAAAQPQHF; CDR3nt: TGTGCCAGCAGTTTCGCGGCGGCTCAGCCCCAGCATTTT
v_gene: TRBV28; d_gene: .; abundance: once; j_gene: TRBJ2-7; CDR3aa: CASSLRGALSSYEQYF; CDR3nt: TGTGCCAGCAGTTTACGAGGAGCCTTAAGCTCCTACGAGCAGTACTTC
v_gene: TRBV6-6; d_gene: .; abundance: .; j_gene: TRBJ2-7; CDR3aa: CASSPSLSAYEQYF; CDR3nt: TGTGCCAGCAGCCCTAGCCTGTCAGCCTACGAGCAGTACTTC
v_gene: TRBV6-5; d_gene: .; abundance: .; j_gene: TRBJ1-1; CDR3aa: CASSRGGVTEAFF; CDR3nt: TGTGCCAGCAGCCGGGGGGGGGTCACTGAAGCTTTCTTT
v_gene: TRBV28; d_gene: .; abundance: few; j_gene: TRBJ1-2; CDR3aa: CASSQWGLYGYTF; CDR3nt: TGTGCCAGCAGTCAATGGGGCCTCTATGGCTACACCTTC
v_gene: TRBV11-2; d_gene: TRBD1; abundance: .; j_gene: TRBJ1-6; CDR3aa: CASSPPWRGLRNSPLHF; CDR3nt: TGTGCCAGCAGCCCCCCATGGAGGGGGCTGAGGAATTCACCCCTCCACTTT
v_gene: TRBV11-2; d_gene: TRBD2; abundance: .; j_gene: TRBJ2-3; CDR3aa: CASSLDPPGTSGRVTDTQYF; CDR3nt: TGTGCCAGCAGCTTAGACCCCCCCGGGACTAGCGGGAGGGTCACAGATACGCAGTATTTT
v_gene: TRBV11-2; d_gene: .; abundance: .; j_gene: TRBJ1-1; CDR3aa: CASSLRGYREVNTEAFF; CDR3nt: TGTGCCAGCAGCTTAAGGGGGTACAGGGAAGTGAACACTGAAGCTTTCTTT
v_gene: TRBV11-1; d_gene: TRBD2; abundance: .; j_gene: TRBJ2-1; CDR3aa: CASSLAASGNPGQFF; CDR3nt: TGTGCCAGCAGCTTAGCGGCTAGCGGGAATCCCGGGCAGTTCTTC
v_gene: TRBV5-1; d_gene: .; abundance: .; j_gene: TRBJ1-5; CDR3aa: CASSLDDSGSGQPQHF; CDR3nt: TGCGCCAGCAGCTTGGATGATTCAGGGTCCGGTCAGCCCCAGCATTTT
v_gene: TRBV5-3; d_gene: TRBD1; abundance: .; j_gene: TRBJ1-1; CDR3aa: CARSLRGTVKVAFF; CDR3nt: TGTGCCAGAAGCTTGCGAGGGACAGTGAAAGTAGCTTTCTTT
v_gene: TRBV15; d_gene: .; abundance: .; j_gene: TRBJ2-1; CDR3aa: CATSYGSDYNEQFF; CDR3nt: TGTGCCACCAGCTACGGGAGTGACTACAATGAGCAGTTCTTC
v_gene: TRBV28; d_gene: .; abundance: .; j_gene: TRBJ1-5; CDR3aa: CASSLARSSRSNQPQHF; CDR3nt: TGTGCCAGCAGTTTAGCCAGGTCTTCAAGGAGCAATCAGCCCCAGCATTTT
v_gene: TRBV11-2; d_gene: .; abundance: .; j_gene: TRBJ2-7; CDR3aa: CASSLSTVITYEQYF; CDR3nt: TGTGCCAGCAGCTTATCGACAGTTATTACCTACGAGCAGTACTTC
v_gene: TRBV9; d_gene: .; abundance: .; j_gene: TRBJ1-5; CDR3aa: CATTTQTGIVNQPQHF; CDR3nt: TGTGCCACTACCACACAAACCGGGATCGTAAATCAGCCCCAGCATTTT
v_gene: TRBV30; d_gene: .; abundance: few; j_gene: TRBJ1-1; CDR3aa: CAWSADTEAFF; CDR3nt: TGTGCCTGGAGTGCCGACACTGAAGCTTTCTTT
v_gene: TRBV4-1; d_gene: .; abundance: .; j_gene: TRBJ2-1; CDR3aa: CASSQGRGHLYEQFF; CDR3nt: TGCGCCAGCAGCCAAGGGAGGGGGCATCTCTATGAGCAGTTCTTC
v_gene: TRBV2; d_gene: TRBD1; abundance: .; j_gene: TRBJ1-5; CDR3aa: CASSEIRGTGGFNQPQHF; CDR3nt: TGTGCCAGCAGTGAAATAAGGGGGACAGGGGGCTTCAATCAGCCCCAGCATTTT
v_gene: TRBV6-1; d_gene: TRBD1; abundance: .; j_gene: TRBJ1-6; CDR3aa: CASREPGTAVRSPLHF; CDR3nt: TGTGCCAGCAGAGAACCCGGGACAGCCGTTCGGTCACCCCTCCACTTT
v_gene: TRBV10-2; d_gene: TRBD1; abundance: .; j_gene: TRBJ2-7; CDR3aa: CASGQGGYEQYF; CDR3nt: TGCGCCAGCGGACAGGGGGGCTACGAGCAGTACTTC
v_gene: TRBV21-1; d_gene: .; abundance: .; j_gene: TRBJ2-3; CDR3aa: CASRTSGNTDTQYF; CDR3nt: TGTGCCAGCAGGACTAGCGGGAACACAGATACGCAGTATTTT
v_gene: TRBV7-9; d_gene: TRBD1; abundance: .; j_gene: TRBJ1-2; CDR3aa: CASSPGTGYGYTF; CDR3nt: TGTGCCAGCAGCCCCGGGACAGGGTATGGCTACACCTTC
v_gene: TRBV4-2; d_gene: .; abundance: .; j_gene: TRBJ1-5; CDR3aa: CASSQGQEIQPQHF; CDR3nt: TGTGCCAGCAGCCAAGGACAGGAGATCCAGCCCCAGCATTTT
v_gene: TRBV19; d_gene: TRBD1; abundance: .; j_gene: TRBJ1-2; CDR3aa: CASSLQGAQGRGYTF; CDR3nt: TGTGCCAGTAGTTTACAGGGGGCCCAAGGCCGCGGCTACACCTTC
v_gene: TRBV30; d_gene: TRBD1; abundance: .; j_gene: TRBJ1-2; CDR3aa: CAWQPGTGSYGYTF; CDR3nt: TGTGCCTGGCAACCCGGGACAGGGAGCTATGGCTACACCTTC
v_gene: TRBV5-1; d_gene: .; abundance: .; j_gene: TRBJ2-7; CDR3aa: CASSLAGSRGYEQYF; CDR3nt: TGCGCCAGCAGCTTGGCGGGCTCTAGGGGGTACGAGCAGTACTTC
v_gene: TRBV10-2; d_gene: .; abundance: .; j_gene: TRBJ1-2; CDR3aa: CATDQAAGYGYTF; CDR3nt: TGCGCCACCGACCAGGCCGCTGGCTATGGCTACACCTTC
v_gene: TRBV7-9; d_gene: .; abundance: .; j_gene: TRBJ2-1; CDR3aa: CASSSTGWGEQFF; CDR3nt: TGTGCCAGCAGCTCTACAGGGTGGGGTGAGCAGTTCTTC
v_gene: TRBV2; d_gene: TRBD2; abundance: .; j_gene: TRBJ2-3; CDR3aa: CASRREEDTQYF; CDR3nt: TGTGCCAGCCGGCGGGAGGAAGATACGCAGTATTTT
v_gene: TRBV4-1; d_gene: TRBD2; abundance: .; j_gene: TRBJ2-1; CDR3aa: CASSQTSGYNEQFF; CDR3nt: TGCGCCAGCAGCCAAACTAGCGGCTACAATGAGCAGTTCTTC
v_gene: TRBV30; d_gene: .; abundance: .; j_gene: TRBJ1-4; CDR3aa: CAWNIPWTAPNEKLFF; CDR3nt: TGTGCCTGGAACATCCCCTGGACAGCTCCTAATGAAAAACTGTTTTTT
v_gene: TRBV5-1; d_gene: .; abundance: .; j_gene: TRBJ2-3; CDR3aa: CASGMTGSVDTQYF; CDR3nt: TGCGCCAGCGGGATGACAGGTTCAGTAGATACGCAGTATTTT
v_gene: TRBV4-1; d_gene: TRBD2; abundance: .; j_gene: TRBJ2-5; CDR3aa: CASSQDFLAGQETQYF; CDR3nt: TGCGCCAGCAGCCAAGATTTCCTAGCGGGGCAAGAGACCCAGTACTTC
v_gene: TRBV6-1; d_gene: .; abundance: once; j_gene: TRBJ1-1; CDR3aa: CGSVYGGTEAFF; CDR3nt: TGTGGCAGCGTCTATGGGGGGACTGAAGCTTTCTTT